This TCR beta chain was sequenced for a study of T cell changes during pregnancy in multiple sclerosis. Measured with immunoSEQ multiplex PCR; TCRdb has only the in-frame clones, and not every one. The profile shows around 53,000 clones, about nine tenths of them singletons. The count of this clone is one. The CDR3 contains 16 residues. Losses at the gene ends were 3 bases for V and 2 bases for J; bases not matched to a gene: 7. Germline-derived CDR1 and CDR2 are SGHRS and YFSETQ. Sequenced here: CD8+ T cells from peripheral blood mononuclear cells, sampled before pregnancy. The source of this sequence is a female donor with multiple sclerosis, enrolled in a pregnancy study. The chain links TRBV5-1 to TRBJ2-5; 10 bases fit TRBD1. CDR3 protein: CASSWDRGLPQETQYF. The CDR3, as DNA: TGCGCCAGCAGCTGGGACAGGGGCCTCCCACAAGAGACCCAGTACTTC.